These 21 T cell receptor beta chains were all obtained from the same sample, sequenced in a study of vaccination and CD4 T cells after COVID-19. Regarding treatment: roughly 10-day PBMC culture with coronavirus spike peptide pools or control peptides (ViraFEST assay). These receptors lack a known antigen. Sequence data for DNA of cultured CD4+ T cells were generated by the Oncomine TCR Beta short-read assay. TCRdb reprocessed the PCR reads with MiXCR, giving one entry per CDR3 protein. This table holds 9,500 to 15,000 distinct CDR3 sequences, more than 30% found once. The source material was CD4+ T cells from blood, cultured in vitro, sampled after SARS-CoV-2 vaccination. The receptors derive from a human donor who had recovered from COVID-19.

This chain uses TRBV28 with TRBJ1-2; D perhaps matches TRBD1 (6 bases). V gave up 4 bases and J gave up 8 bases, with 14 bases separating them. The CDR3 length is 13 residues. CDR1 and CDR2 from the germline V gene are MDHEN and SYDVKM. The CDR3: CASSSTGIVGYTF. CDR3 DNA: TGTGCCAGCAGTTCGACAGGCATTGTCGGCTACACCTTC.

This clonotype has more than one count but fewer than ten. The chain recombines TRBV6-2 or TRBV6-3 with TRBJ2-5, with a possible D match to TRBD1 (5 bases). This CDR3 is 13 amino acids long. The germline V and J ends were trimmed by 2 bases and 5 bases, with 9 bases remaining between them. The V gene's germline CDR1 is MNHEY and CDR2 SVGEGT. CDR3 DNA sequence: TGTGCCAGCAGTTACCAGGGTCCGGAGACCCAGTACTTC. Its protein product is CASSYQGPETQYF.

This clonotype was counted a few times. This chain's CDR3 is CSARGWGGGSSGANVLTF. The CDR3 nucleotides are TGCAGTGCTAGAGGGTGGGGAGGGGGTTCCTCTGGGGCCAACGTCCTGACTTTC. This chain connects TRBV20-1 to TRBJ2-6; possible D gene TRBD2, 7 bases. The V end lost 1 base, the J end lost 0 bases, and 16 bases lay between the germline ends. This CDR3 spans 18 amino acids. The V gene's germline CDR1 is DFQATT and CDR2 SNEGSKA (reference sequence).

This clonotype was detected a few times. The chain couples TRBV27 to TRBJ1-1; 7 bases agree with TRBD1. Trimming cost V 6 bases and J 0 bases; bases outside gene matches: 10. Germline V gives CDR1 MNHEY, CDR2 SMNVEV (reference sequence). There are 16 residues in the CDR3. The chain's CDR3 is CASRLDRESMNTEAFF. The CDR3 DNA reads TGTGCCAGCAGGCTAGACAGGGAATCCATGAACACTGAAGCTTTCTTT.

By its share, this clonotype is medium-sized. The chain is built from TRBV7-2 and TRBJ1-1; D remains ambiguous. CDR3 length: 12 residues. Germline CDR1 reads SGHTA; CDR2 reads FQGNSA. V shed 2 bases and J shed 8 bases, with 9 bases lying between them. The CDR3 spells CASSLLGVEAFF. CDR3 in DNA: TGTGCCAGCAGCTTATTAGGAGTCGAAGCTTTCTTT.

There are a few counts of this clonotype. The chain links TRBV7-2 to TRBJ2-5; no clear D gene. Germline CDR1 reads SGHTA; CDR2 reads FQGNSA. V was trimmed by 3 bases and J by 9 bases, leaving 8 bases between them. The CDR3 contains 11 residues. The CDR3 loop reads CASSFEWAQYF. The CDR3 DNA follows: TGTGCCAGCAGCTTCGAGTGGGCCCAGTACTTC.

The J gene is TRBJ1-1, the V gene TRBV20-1; D is ambiguous. Looked up from germline, CDR1 is DFQATT and CDR2 is SNEGSKA (reference sequence). V dropped 3 bases and J dropped 8 bases, with 16 bases sitting between them. The length of the CDR3 is 13 residues. The CDR3 DNA reads TGCAGTGCTAGCCGACGGCAGGCCTCCGAAGCTTTCTTT. The encoded protein is CSASRRQASEAFF.

This rearrangement joins TRBV7-8 to TRBJ1-3; D is ambiguous. The length of the CDR3 is 14 residues. Germline V gene lookup returns CDR1 SGHVS and CDR2 FQNEAQ. Trimming took off 2 bases at V and 4 bases at J, with 9 bases between the two ends. CDR3 in amino acids: CASSLTSHGNTIYF. CDR3 bases: TGTGCCAGCAGCTTAACAAGCCACGGAAACACCATATATTTT. Full variable domain (outside the CDR3, taken from reference TRBV7-8 and TRBJ1-3): GAGVSQSPRYKVAKRGQDVALRCDPISGHVSLFWYQQALGQGPEFLTYFQNEAQLDKSGLPSDRFFAERPEGSVSTLKIQRTQQEDSAVYLCASSLTSHGNTIYFGEGSWLTVV.

The genes are TRBV5-4 and TRBJ2-3; 7 bases agree with TRBD2. This CDR3 is 16 amino acids long. Trimming removed 1 base from V and 3 bases from J; junction bases left unmatched: 8. Germline CDR1 and CDR2: SGHNT and YYREEE (reference sequence). Here the CDR3 reads CASSLTAGVGTDTQYF. CDR3 sequence (DNA): TGTGCCAGCAGCTTGACGGCGGGAGTCGGTACAGATACGCAGTATTTT.

The chain couples TRBV19 to TRBJ2-3, with D perhaps matching TRBD2 (6 bases). The CDR3 loop spans 16 amino acids. V shed 3 bases and J shed 4 bases, with 17 bases lying between them. Germline loops: CDR1 LNHDA, CDR2 SQIVND (reference sequence). The CDR3 nucleotides are TGTGCCAGTAGTATCCGGGACTCCGGGGCCCCAGATACGCAGTATTTT. It yields the protein CASSIRDSGAPDTQYF. Looking up the rest from reference TRBV19 and TRBJ2-3 gives the full variable domain: DGGITQSPKYLFRKEGQNVTLSCEQNLNHDAMYWYRQDPGQGLRLIYYSQIVNDFQKGDIAEGYSVSREKKESFPLTVTSAQKNPTAFYLCASSIRDSGAPDTQYFGPGTRLTVL.

Only a few counts were recorded for this clonotype. This sequence joins TRBV28 and TRBJ1-1; D might be TRBD1 (6 bases). The CDR3 spans 13 residues. From germline, CDR1 is MDHEN and CDR2 SYDVKM. The ends were cut back, 5 bases at V and 4 bases at J, with 11 bases in the middle. CDR3 protein: CASSRGATTEAFF. The CDR3 DNA is TGTGCCAGCAGTCGGGGGGCGACCACTGAAGCTTTCTTT.

The rearrangement links TRBV5-8 to TRBJ1-1; D is uncertain. Per germline, CDR1 SGHTS and CDR2 YDEGEE. V was clipped by 1 base and J by 5 bases, with 15 bases between them. The CDR3 is made up of 15 amino acids. The CDR3 nucleotides read TGTGCCAGCAGCTTGCTCCCAGGCTCAACTACTGAAGCTTTCTTT. It yields the protein CASSLLPGSTTEAFF.

The chain's CDR3 is CASSQEAYQETQYF. DNA for the CDR3: TGCGCCAGCAGCCAAGAAGCCTATCAAGAGACCCAGTACTTC. This chain uses TRBV4-3 with TRBJ2-5; D unresolved. The CDR3 length is 14 residues. Germline lookup yields CDR1 LGHNA and CDR2 YSLEER. V gave up 0 bases and J gave up 2 bases, with 7 bases separating them.

This chain links TRBV6-5 with TRBJ1-2; D gene ambiguous. The CDR3 sequence is 15 residues long. Germline CDR1 is MNHEY and CDR2 is SVGAGI. The V end was cut by 2 bases, the J end by 8 bases, with 18 bases between. The chain's CDR3 is CASSYGSGTPSGYTF. For the CDR3, the DNA is TGTGCCAGCAGTTACGGATCAGGTACCCCGTCCGGCTACACCTTC.

The CDR3 here is CASSIGRISNQPQHF. CDR3 DNA: TGTGCCAGTAGTATCGGCAGGATTAGCAATCAGCCCCAGCATTTT. This sequence joins TRBV19 and TRBJ1-5; unclear D gene. V was cut by 3 bases and J by 0 bases, with 9 bases left in between. Germline V gene sequence: CDR1 LNHDA, CDR2 SQIVND (reference sequence). This CDR3 has 15 residues.

This clonotype turned up a few times. V and J are TRBV20-1 and TRBJ1-2, with D tentatively TRBD1 (6 bases). In germline, CDR1 is DFQATT, CDR2 SNEGSKA (reference sequence). V was clipped by 7 bases and J by 6 bases, with 21 bases between them. The CDR3 loop spans 14 amino acids. CDR3 nucleotides: TGCAGTGAACGGGGGGCAGGGGTTACCAATGGCTACACCTTC. It codes for CSERGAGVTNGYTF.

The chain couples TRBV5-1 to TRBJ1-1; unclear D gene. Per the germline V gene, CDR1 is SGHRS and CDR2 is YFSETQ. V was shortened by 0 bases and J by 0 bases, with 15 bases between the two germline ends. The CDR3 spans 17 residues. The CDR3 is CASSLVVGGSMNTEAFF. The DNA of the CDR3 is TGCGCCAGCAGCTTGGTCGTAGGTGGCAGCATGAACACTGAAGCTTTCTTT.

This clonotype has more than one count but fewer than ten. This chain uses TRBV14 with TRBJ2-7; 8 nucleotides agree with TRBD1. In germline, CDR1 is SGHDN, CDR2 FVKESK. V lost 8 bases to trimming and J lost 6 bases; unmatched junction nucleotides: 9. This CDR3 comprises 13 residues. The CDR3 DNA is TGTGCCAGCCGCCGTGACAGGGGATCCGAGCAGTACTTC. Its translation is CASRRDRGSEQYF. Complete variable domain (other parts from reference TRBV14 and TRBJ2-7): EAGVTQFPSHSVIEKGQTVTLRCDPISGHDNLYWYRRVMGKEIKFLLHFVKESKQDESGMPNNRFLAERTGGTYSTLKVQPAELEDSGVYFCASRRDRGSEQYFGPGTRLTVT.

V gene TRBV27 combines with J gene TRBJ2-2; 7 nucleotides agree with TRBD2. The germline CDR1 and CDR2 sequences are MNHEY and SMNVEV (reference sequence). J was trimmed by 6 bases and V by 0 bases; bases with no gene match: 4. The CDR3 contains 15 residues. In DNA, the CDR3 is TGTGCCAGCAGTTTATCGGGGGGAGGGGCCGGGGAGCTGTTTTTT. Translating gives CASSLSGGGAGELFF.

This chain joins TRBV5-6 and TRBJ2-7; tentative D call: TRBD1 (5 bases). The CDR3 length is 17 residues. Germline CDR1 is SGHDT and CDR2 is YYEEEE. V lost 0 bases and J lost 0, with 16 bases in between. The CDR3 DNA sequence: TGTGCCAGCAGCTTGGCCTTCTTGACAGCCTCCTCCTACGAGCAGTACTTC. Its translation is CASSLAFLTASSYEQYF. Full variable domain (remainder filled in from reference TRBV5-6 and TRBJ2-7): DAGVTQSPTHLIKTRGQQVTLRCSPKSGHDTVSWYQQALGQGPQFIFQYYEEEERQRGNFPDRFSGHQFPNYSSELNVNALLLGDSALYLCASSLAFLTASSYEQYFGPGTRLTVT.

The chain employs TRBV7-3 and TRBJ1-1, with a tentative D call TRBD1 (6 bases). With 5 bases removed from V and 2 bases from J, the gap between germline ends came to 15 bases. The CDR3 totals 15 residues. The V gene's germline CDR1 is SGHTA and CDR2 FQGTGA. In nucleotides, the CDR3 is TGTGCCAGCAGCCCCCCACAGGGTAGTAACACTGAAGCTTTCTTT. It codes for CASSPPQGSNTEAFF.